A single sample gave rise to the 28 T cell receptor beta chains below, sequenced in a study of cytomegalovirus exposure and HLA in healthy donors. The PCR had 60 Vbeta and 13 Jbeta primers. Assay used: immunoSEQ multiplex PCR; TCRdb lists only in-frame clones, some missing. The data contain 85,000 to 120,000 clones, about 64% of them seen just once; the ten biggest clones take up 2.5% to 3.5%. The source material was PBMCs. The source is a female donor in good health and CMV-seronegative.

This clone has a handful of counts. Within the sample, other DNA sequences also encode this same CDR3. The gene calls are TRBV9 and TRBJ2-1; TRBD2 matches at 10 bases. Trimming cost V 2 bases and J 4 bases; bases outside gene matches: 3. Per germline, CDR1 SGDLS and CDR2 YYNGEE. The CDR3 covers 15 residues. CDR3 DNA: TGTGCCAGCAGCGTCGGACTAGCGGAGTACAATGAGCAGTTCTTC. It specifies CASSVGLAEYNEQFF.

This sequence joins TRBV28 and TRBJ2-1; 10 bases line up with TRBD2. V was clipped by 8 bases and J by 2 bases; unmatched bases: 6. Germline CDR1 and CDR2: MDHEN and SYDVKM. The CDR3 is 15 amino acids. DNA of the CDR3: TGTGCCAGCCCCCCAGCGGGAGGGGCCTACAATGAGCAGTTCTTC. Its translation is CASPPAGGAYNEQFF.

In its sample, this clone is medium-sized. The V gene is TRBV7-9, the J gene TRBJ1-1; D possibly corresponds to TRBD1 (5 bases). CDR1 is SEHNR, CDR2 FQNEAQ, per germline (reference sequence). V lost 5 bases, J lost 2 bases, and 18 bases lay in between. The CDR3 is 16 amino acids. CDR3 sequence: CASSPTRRGSNTEAFF. The CDR3 DNA follows: TGTGCCAGCAGCCCCACACGGCGGGGCTCTAACACTGAAGCTTTCTTT.

This clone was detected only a few times. V gene TRBV5-1 combines with J gene TRBJ2-2; 9 bases match TRBD2. V trimming: 6 bases; J trimming: 6 bases; junction bases outside the gene matches: 18. This CDR3 is built from 18 residues. Germline V gene lookup returns CDR1 SGHRS and CDR2 YFSETQ. The chain's CDR3 is CASTYLAPLGGRAGELFF. The CDR3 DNA reads as TGCGCCAGCACCTACCTGGCTCCCCTGGGCGGGAGGGCCGGGGAGCTGTTTTTT.

The chain is built from TRBV7-6 and TRBJ2-1, with a tentative D call TRBD2 (5 bases). Trimming took off 1 base at V and 14 bases at J, with 15 bases between the two ends. The CDR3 loop spans 13 amino acids. Germline values: CDR1 SGHVS, CDR2 FNYEAQ. The CDR3 region is CASSLGRERQEFF. The CDR3 region has the DNA TGTGCCAGCAGCTTAGGAAGGGAGCGTCAGGAGTTCTTC.

This sequence joins TRBV19 and TRBJ2-2, with 16 bases aligning to TRBD2. CDR1 and CDR2 (germline): LNHDA, SQIVND (reference sequence). CDR3 length: 16 amino acids. The trim removed 4 bases at V and 6 bases at J, leaving 2 bases unmatched. The CDR3 is CASSKGTSGRAGELFF. The CDR3, as DNA: TGTGCCAGTAGTAAAGGGACTAGCGGGAGGGCCGGGGAGCTGTTTTTT.

This clone was seen only a few times. The chain has TRBV21-1 and TRBJ1-5. TRBV21-1 is a listed pseudogene. This CDR3 region has 16 residues. CDR3 protein: CASSKHRLNSNQPQHF. The CDR3 nucleotides are TGTGCCAGCAGCAAGCACAGACTAAATAGCAATCAGCCCCAGCATTTT.

The V call is TRBV5-1, the J call TRBJ2-1; 7 nucleotides align to TRBD1. J was trimmed by 8 bases and V by 4 bases; bases with no gene match: 9. From germline, CDR1 is SGHRS and CDR2 YFSETQ. The CDR3 spans 14 residues. CDR3 coding DNA: TGCGCCAGCAGCCGCCAGGACAGGAGCGATGAGCAGTTCTTC. Amino acid sequence: CASSRQDRSDEQFF.

The chain links TRBV7-2 to TRBJ2-6; 9 bases line up with TRBD2. The CDR3 extends over 19 amino acids. The germline V gene encodes CDR1 SGHTA and CDR2 FQGNSA. V trimming: 4 bases; J trimming: 0 bases; junction bases outside the gene matches: 10. The CDR3 DNA follows: TGTGCCAGCAGCTCACCCTGGACTAGCGCCCTCTCTGGGGCCAACGTCCTGACTTTC. Translation: CASSSPWTSALSGANVLTF.

This chain links TRBV9 with TRBJ1-1, with 8 bases identical to TRBD1. Trimming cost V 4 bases and J 7 bases; bases outside gene matches: 12. The CDR3 is 15 residues long. The V gene's germline CDR1 is SGDLS and CDR2 YYNGEE. This chain's CDR3 is CASSPRTGIGGEAFF. In DNA form, the CDR3 reads TGTGCCAGCAGCCCACGGACAGGGATTGGCGGTGAAGCTTTCTTT. Combining the CDR3 with reference TRBV9 and TRBJ1-1 gives the whole variable domain DSGVTQTPKHLITATGQRVTLRCSPRSGDLSVYWYQQSLDQGLQFLIQYYNGEERAKGNILERFSAQQFPDLHSELNLSSLELGDSALYFCASSPRTGIGGEAFFGQGTRLTVV.

The V and J genes are TRBV29-1 and TRBJ1-2, with D perhaps matching TRBD1 (5 bases). Germline V gene lookup returns CDR1 SQVTM and CDR2 ANQGSEA. V lost 3 bases and J lost 2, with 10 bases in between. The length of the CDR3 is 13 residues. This CDR3 reads CSVDGGDNYGYTF. The CDR3 DNA follows: TGCAGCGTTGACGGGGGGGACAACTATGGCTACACCTTC.

The chain employs TRBV10-3 and TRBJ1-1, with a tentative D call TRBD1 (5 bases). The germline CDR1 and CDR2 sequences are ENHRY and SYGVKD. CDR3 length equals 12 residues. V was cut by 4 bases and J by 4 bases, with 7 bases left in between. Here the CDR3 reads CAISGDSTEAFF. In nucleotides, the CDR3 is TGTGCCATCAGTGGGGACTCCACTGAAGCTTTCTTT.

This chain links TRBV5-1 with TRBJ1-6; TRBD1 aligns across 7 bases. The CDR3 sequence is 14 residues long. In germline, CDR1 is SGHRS, CDR2 YFSETQ. The junction had 4 bases not matched to a gene; V was cut back by 2 bases and J by 8 bases. CDR3 protein: CASSFDRVDSPLHF. The CDR3 nucleotides are TGCGCCAGCAGCTTCGACAGGGTTGATTCACCCCTCCACTTT.

The chain employs TRBV10-1 and TRBJ1-5; TRBD1 might be the D (6 bases). Between the trimmed V and J ends, which lost 6 bases and 1 base, there was a span of 10 bases. The CDR3 is 14 residues long. The germline CDR1 and CDR2 sequences are WNHNN and SYGVQD (reference sequence). As DNA, the CDR3 is TGCGCCAGCAGAAGACAGGAGAGCAATCAGCCCCAGCATTTT. Translating it yields CASRRQESNQPQHF.

This chain uses TRBV5-1 with TRBJ1-1; no reliable D call. The CDR3 sequence is 17 residues long. Between the trimmed V and J ends, which lost 2 bases and 2 bases, there was a span of 19 bases. Germline CDR1 and CDR2: SGHRS and YFSETQ. The CDR3 sequence is CASSLFSTGPGNTEAFF. CDR3 in DNA: TGCGCCAGCAGCTTATTCAGCACGGGCCCGGGAAACACTGAAGCTTTCTTT.

This CDR3 reads CASSQSGTGGTEAFF. CDR3 DNA sequence: TGTGCCAGCAGCCAATCCGGGACAGGCGGTACTGAAGCTTTCTTT. The gene calls are TRBV7-3 and TRBJ1-1; 8 bases match TRBD1. CDR1 is SGHTA and CDR2 is FQGTGA in the germline V gene. This CDR3 comprises 15 residues. V gave up 5 bases and J gave up 5 bases; unmatched junction bases: 10.

As regards this clone: Other nucleotide sequences from this sample produce the same CDR3. V usage is TRBV7-3 and J usage is TRBJ2-2; no clear D gene. The V end lost 3 bases, the J end lost 5 bases, and 4 bases lay between the germline ends. The CDR3 contains 12 residues. Germline V gene data show CDR1 as SGHTA and CDR2 as FQGTGA. CDR3 coding DNA: TGTGCCAGCAGCTTCGGGACCGGGGAGCTGTTTTTT. It codes for CASSFGTGELFF.

The chain links TRBV27 to TRBJ2-7, with unresolved D. V dropped 6 bases and J dropped 4 bases, with 10 bases sitting between them. CDR1 is MNHEY, CDR2 SMNVEV, per germline (reference sequence). CDR3 length: 12 amino acids. DNA for the CDR3: TGTGCCAGCAGGGGCGCCGTATACGAGCAGTACTTC. This encodes CASRGAVYEQYF.

The V and J genes are TRBV5-6 and TRBJ2-5; 11 bases are a match to TRBD2. V lost 4 bases, J lost 1 base, and 6 bases stayed unmatched. CDR3 length: 16 residues. Germline V gene lookup returns CDR1 SGHDT and CDR2 YYEEEE. The CDR3 DNA sequence: TGTGCCAGCAGCCGTACTAGCGGGAGCCGCCAAGAGACCCAGTACTTC. The encoded protein is CASSRTSGSRQETQYF. Full variable domain (missing parts from reference TRBV5-6 and TRBJ2-5): DAGVTQSPTHLIKTRGQQVTLRCSPKSGHDTVSWYQQALGQGPQFIFQYYEEEERQRGNFPDRFSGHQFPNYSSELNVNALLLGDSALYLCASSRTSGSRQETQYFGPGTRLLVL.

The gene calls are TRBV19 and TRBJ2-2; 7 nucleotides align to TRBD1. CDR1 and CDR2 (germline): LNHDA, SQIVND (reference sequence). V shed 4 bases, J shed 6 bases, and the junction held 5 bases outside the gene matches. This CDR3 comprises 14 residues. Written as DNA, the CDR3 is TGTGCCAGTAGTAGCCGCAGGGGGTCCGGGGAGCTGTTTTTT. It encodes CASSSRRGSGELFF.

The rearrangement joins TRBV4-2 to TRBJ2-3, with no clear D. V was shortened by 0 bases and J by 1 base, with 11 bases between the two germline ends. CDR1 and CDR2 (germline): LGHNA, YNFKEQ. This CDR3 has 16 residues. The CDR3 region has the DNA TGTGCCAGCAGCCAAGAAAGGAGTGGAGGCACAGATACGCAGTATTTT. Translation: CASSQERSGGTDTQYF.

Turning to this clone: The same CDR3 is also encoded by other DNA sequences in this sample. The chain uses TRBV5-1 and TRBJ2-1; 14 bases align to TRBD2. The CDR3 sequence is 15 residues long. The trim removed 4 bases at V and 6 bases at J, leaving 3 bases unmatched. Germline CDR1 SGHRS, CDR2 YFSETQ. Here the CDR3 DNA reads TGCGCCAGCAGCCCGGGACTAGCGGGAGTCAATGAGCAGTTCTTC. Amino acid sequence: CASSPGLAGVNEQFF.

As concerns this clone: At one end the junction does not follow the germline gene, possibly because of a read error. The CDR3 loop reads CASSDSGGSGANVLTF. The CDR3 nucleotides are TGTGCCAGCAGTGACTCAGGGGGCTCTGGGGCCAACGTCCTGACTTTC. The V call is TRBV6-6, the J call TRBJ2-6; TRBD1 matches at 7 bases. Germline assignment: CDR1 MNHNY and CDR2 SVGAGI (reference sequence). The CDR3 has 16 residues.

The chain's CDR3 is CASRGVLTPLYGYTF. The CDR3 DNA is TGTGCCAGCAGAGGGGTCCTCACCCCCCTCTATGGCTACACCTTC. The rearrangement uses TRBV2 and TRBJ1-2; D is possibly TRBD1 (5 bases). Germline V gene sequence: CDR1 SNHLY, CDR2 FYNNEI. Trimming cost V 6 bases and J 4 bases, with 18 bases left between them. This CDR3 is built from 15 residues.

This chain uses TRBV11-3 with TRBJ2-7; 8 bases line up with TRBD1. V gave up 3 bases and J gave up 0 bases; unmatched junction bases: 1. The CDR3 totals 14 residues. CDR1 is SGHNT and CDR2 is YENEEA in the germline V gene. This CDR3 is CASSFRGLSYEQYF. As DNA, the CDR3 is TGTGCCAGCAGCTTCAGGGGGCTCTCCTACGAGCAGTACTTC. Based on the CDR3 plus reference TRBV11-3 and TRBJ2-7, the full variable domain is EAGVVQSPRYKIIEKKQPVAFWCNPISGHNTLYWYLQNLGQGPELLIRYENEEAVDDSQLPKDRFSAERLKGVDSTLKIQPAELGDSAVYLCASSFRGLSYEQYFGPGTRLTVT.

This chain uses TRBV5-4 with TRBJ1-4; a possible D gene is TRBD1 (6 bases). V lost 4 bases, J lost 11 bases, and 18 bases lay in between. Germline V gives CDR1 SGHNT, CDR2 YYREEE (reference sequence). The CDR3 is 14 amino acids. The chain's CDR3 is CASSPTGSAGKLFF. The CDR3 DNA reads TGTGCCAGCAGCCCAACAGGGAGTGCAGGGAAACTGTTTTTT.

This clone occurred once. The V and J genes are TRBV29-1 and TRBJ2-2, with 9 bases fitting TRBD1. Germline CDR1 and CDR2: SQVTM and ANQGSEA. The CDR3 is 12 amino acids. V lost 4 bases to trimming and J lost 6 bases; unmatched junction nucleotides: 0. The CDR3: CSVGQGAGELFF. The CDR3 DNA sequence: TGCAGCGTTGGACAGGGGGCCGGGGAGCTGTTTTTT.

The CDR3 spells CASSLRTSGNYNEQFF. CDR3 nucleotide sequence: TGCGCCAGCAGCCTTCGGACTAGCGGTAACTACAATGAGCAGTTCTTC. The rearrangement links TRBV4-1 to TRBJ2-1; TRBD2 agrees at 10 bases. V was pared by 4 bases and J by 3 bases, with 6 bases of the junction left unmatched. CDR1 and CDR2 (germline): MGHRA, YSYEKL. The length of the CDR3 is 16 residues.